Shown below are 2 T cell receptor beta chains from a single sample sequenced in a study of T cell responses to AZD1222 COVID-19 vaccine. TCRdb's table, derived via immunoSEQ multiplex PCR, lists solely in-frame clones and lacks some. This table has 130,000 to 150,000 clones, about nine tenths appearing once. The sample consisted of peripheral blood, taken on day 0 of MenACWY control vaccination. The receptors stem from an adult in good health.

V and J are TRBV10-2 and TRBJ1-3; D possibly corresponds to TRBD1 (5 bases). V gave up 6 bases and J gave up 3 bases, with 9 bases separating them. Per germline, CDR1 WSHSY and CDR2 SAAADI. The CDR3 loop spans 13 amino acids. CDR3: CASRLRGGNTIYF. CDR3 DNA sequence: TGCGCCAGCAGGCTGAGGGGTGGAAACACCATATATTTT.

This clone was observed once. The CDR3 spells CASSYSTGGEKLFF. Here the CDR3 DNA reads TGTGCCAGCAGTTACTCAACGGGGGGTGAAAAACTGTTTTTT. V usage is TRBV6-5 and J usage is TRBJ1-4; TRBD1 is a possible D gene (5 bases). This CDR3 has 14 residues. CDR1 and CDR2 (germline): MNHEY, SVGAGI. V was trimmed by 0 bases and J by 7 bases, leaving 9 bases between them.